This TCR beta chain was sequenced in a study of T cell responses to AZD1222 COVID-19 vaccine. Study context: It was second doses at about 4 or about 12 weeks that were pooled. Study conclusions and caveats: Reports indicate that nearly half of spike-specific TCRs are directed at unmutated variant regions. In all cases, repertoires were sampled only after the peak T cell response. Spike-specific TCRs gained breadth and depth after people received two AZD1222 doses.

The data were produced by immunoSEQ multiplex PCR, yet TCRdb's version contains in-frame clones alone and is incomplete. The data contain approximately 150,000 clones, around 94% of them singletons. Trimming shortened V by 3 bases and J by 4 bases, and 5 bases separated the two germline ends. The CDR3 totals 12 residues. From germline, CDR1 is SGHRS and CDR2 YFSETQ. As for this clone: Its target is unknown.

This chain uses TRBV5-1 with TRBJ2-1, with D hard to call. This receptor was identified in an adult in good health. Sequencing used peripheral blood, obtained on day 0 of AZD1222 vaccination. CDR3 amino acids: CASSWGYNEQFF. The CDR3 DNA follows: TGCGCCAGCAGCTGGGGATACAATGAGCAGTTCTTC.